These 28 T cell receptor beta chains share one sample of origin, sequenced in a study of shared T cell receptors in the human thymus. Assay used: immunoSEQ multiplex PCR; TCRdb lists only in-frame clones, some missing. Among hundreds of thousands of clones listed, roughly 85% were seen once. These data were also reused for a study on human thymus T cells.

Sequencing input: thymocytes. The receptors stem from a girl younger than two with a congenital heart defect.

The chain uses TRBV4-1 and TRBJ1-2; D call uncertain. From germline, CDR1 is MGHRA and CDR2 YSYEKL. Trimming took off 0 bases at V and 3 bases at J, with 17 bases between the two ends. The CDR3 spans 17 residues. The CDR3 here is CASSQEFHREHDYGYTF. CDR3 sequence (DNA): TGCGCCAGCAGCCAAGAATTCCACCGGGAGCACGACTATGGCTACACCTTC.

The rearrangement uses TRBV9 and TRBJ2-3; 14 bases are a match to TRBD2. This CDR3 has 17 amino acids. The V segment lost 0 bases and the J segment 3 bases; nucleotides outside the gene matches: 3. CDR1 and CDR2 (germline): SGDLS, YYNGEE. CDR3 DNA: TGTGCCAGCAGCGTAGGGACTAGCGGGGGGCTGACAGATACGCAGTATTTT. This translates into CASSVGTSGGLTDTQYF.

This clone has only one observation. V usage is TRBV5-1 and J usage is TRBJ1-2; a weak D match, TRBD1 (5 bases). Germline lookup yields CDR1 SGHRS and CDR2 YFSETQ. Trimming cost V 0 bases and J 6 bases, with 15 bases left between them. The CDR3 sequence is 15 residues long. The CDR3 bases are TGCGCCAGCAGCTTGGCACCAGGGACTTCAAATGGCTACACCTTC. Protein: CASSLAPGTSNGYTF.

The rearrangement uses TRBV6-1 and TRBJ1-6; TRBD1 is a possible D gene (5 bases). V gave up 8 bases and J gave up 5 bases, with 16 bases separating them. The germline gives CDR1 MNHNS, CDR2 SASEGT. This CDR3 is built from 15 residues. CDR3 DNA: TGTGCCAGCGTAGCCCTGGGGCAGCATAATTCACCCCTCCACTTT. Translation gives CASVALGQHNSPLHF.

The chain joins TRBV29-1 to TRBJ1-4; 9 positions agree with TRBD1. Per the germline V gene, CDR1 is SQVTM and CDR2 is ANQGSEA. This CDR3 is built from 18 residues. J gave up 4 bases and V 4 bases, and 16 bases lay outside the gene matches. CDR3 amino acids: CSVVSRDRVIVGNEKLFF. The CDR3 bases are TGCAGCGTTGTCAGTCGGGACAGGGTTATTGTGGGTAATGAAAAACTGTTTTTT.

The chain's CDR3 is CASLPGRTGTEAFF. CDR3 bases: TGTGCTAGCCTCCCGGGACGGACAGGGACTGAAGCTTTCTTT. This chain connects TRBV12-5 to TRBJ1-1; 8 bases are a match to TRBD1. The V gene's germline CDR1 is LGHNT and CDR2 FRNRAP. Losses at the gene ends were 9 bases for V and 5 bases for J; bases not matched to a gene: 11. The CDR3 contains 14 residues.

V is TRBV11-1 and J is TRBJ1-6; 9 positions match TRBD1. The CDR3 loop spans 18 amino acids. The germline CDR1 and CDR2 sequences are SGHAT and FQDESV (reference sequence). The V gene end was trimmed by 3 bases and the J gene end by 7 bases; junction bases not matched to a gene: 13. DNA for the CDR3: TGTGCCAGCAGCTTGGGTCCCCATGGGACAGGGCGGAATTCACCCCTCCACTTT. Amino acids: CASSLGPHGTGRNSPLHF.

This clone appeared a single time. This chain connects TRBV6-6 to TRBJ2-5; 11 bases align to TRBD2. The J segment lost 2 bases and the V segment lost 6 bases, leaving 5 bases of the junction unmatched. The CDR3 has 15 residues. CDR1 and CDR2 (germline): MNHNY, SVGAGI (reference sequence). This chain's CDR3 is CASRGSSGGQETQYF. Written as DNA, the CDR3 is TGTGCCAGCAGAGGGTCTAGCGGGGGGCAAGAGACCCAGTACTTC.

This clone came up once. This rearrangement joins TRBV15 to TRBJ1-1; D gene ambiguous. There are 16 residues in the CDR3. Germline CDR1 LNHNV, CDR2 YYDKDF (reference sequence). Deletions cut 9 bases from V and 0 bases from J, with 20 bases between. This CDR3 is CATIRAPLAMNTEAFF. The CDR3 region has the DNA TGTGCCACTATCCGGGCACCACTAGCCATGAACACTGAAGCTTTCTTT.

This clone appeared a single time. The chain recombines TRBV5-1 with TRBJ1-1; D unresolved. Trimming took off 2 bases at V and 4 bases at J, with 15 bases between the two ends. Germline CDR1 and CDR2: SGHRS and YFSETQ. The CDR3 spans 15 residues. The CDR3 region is CASSFPLNDSTEAFF. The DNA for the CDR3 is TGCGCCAGCAGCTTTCCCCTAAATGATAGCACTGAAGCTTTCTTT.

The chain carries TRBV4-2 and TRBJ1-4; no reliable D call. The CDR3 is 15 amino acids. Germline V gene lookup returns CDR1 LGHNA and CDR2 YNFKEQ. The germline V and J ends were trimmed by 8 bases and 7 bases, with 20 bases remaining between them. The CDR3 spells CASAQRPLPFEKLFF. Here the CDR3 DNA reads TGTGCCAGCGCTCAGAGGCCCCTACCCTTTGAAAAACTGTTTTTT.

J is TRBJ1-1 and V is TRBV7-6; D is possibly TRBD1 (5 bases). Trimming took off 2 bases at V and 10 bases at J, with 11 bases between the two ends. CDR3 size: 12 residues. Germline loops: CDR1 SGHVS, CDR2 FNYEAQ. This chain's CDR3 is CASSLPSGGAFF. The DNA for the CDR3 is TGTGCCAGCAGCTTACCCTCGGGGGGAGCTTTCTTT.

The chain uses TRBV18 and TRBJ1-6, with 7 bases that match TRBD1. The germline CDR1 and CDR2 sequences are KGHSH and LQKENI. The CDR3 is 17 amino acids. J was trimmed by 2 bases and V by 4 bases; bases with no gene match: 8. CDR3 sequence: CASSQVTGTAYNSPLHF. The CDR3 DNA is TGTGCCAGCTCACAGGTTACCGGGACAGCCTATAATTCACCCCTCCACTTT.

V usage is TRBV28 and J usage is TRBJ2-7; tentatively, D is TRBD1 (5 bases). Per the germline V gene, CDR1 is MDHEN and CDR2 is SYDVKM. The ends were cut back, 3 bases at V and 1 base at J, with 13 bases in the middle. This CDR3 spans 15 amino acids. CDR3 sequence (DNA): TGTGCCAGCAGTTTGGGGTTCTACAGGTCCTACGAGCAGTACTTC. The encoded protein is CASSLGFYRSYEQYF. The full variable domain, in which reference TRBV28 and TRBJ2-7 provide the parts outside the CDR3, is DVKVTQSSRYLVKRTGEKVFLECVQDMDHENMFWYRQDPGLGLRLIYFSYDVKMKEKGDIPEGYSVSREKKERFSLILESASTNQTSMYLCASSLGFYRSYEQYFGPGTRLTVT.

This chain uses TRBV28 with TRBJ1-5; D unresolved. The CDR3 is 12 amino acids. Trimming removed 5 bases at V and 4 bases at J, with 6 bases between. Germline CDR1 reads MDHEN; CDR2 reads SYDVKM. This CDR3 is CASSEGNQPQHF. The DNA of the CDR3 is TGTGCCAGCAGTGAGGGTAATCAGCCCCAGCATTTT.

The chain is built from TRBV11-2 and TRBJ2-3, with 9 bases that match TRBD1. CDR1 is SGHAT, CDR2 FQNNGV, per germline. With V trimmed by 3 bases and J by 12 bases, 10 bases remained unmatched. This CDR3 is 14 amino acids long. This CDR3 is CASSFSYRDRDQYF. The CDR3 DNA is TGTGCCAGCAGCTTTTCTTACCGGGACAGGGACCAGTATTTT.

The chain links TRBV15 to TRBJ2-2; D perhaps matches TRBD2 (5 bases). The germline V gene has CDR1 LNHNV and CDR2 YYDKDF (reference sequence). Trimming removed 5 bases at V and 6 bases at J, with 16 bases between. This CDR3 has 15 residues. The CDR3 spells CATSGPGSYAGELFF. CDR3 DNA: TGTGCCACCAGCGGGCCGGGATCCTACGCCGGGGAGCTGTTTTTT.

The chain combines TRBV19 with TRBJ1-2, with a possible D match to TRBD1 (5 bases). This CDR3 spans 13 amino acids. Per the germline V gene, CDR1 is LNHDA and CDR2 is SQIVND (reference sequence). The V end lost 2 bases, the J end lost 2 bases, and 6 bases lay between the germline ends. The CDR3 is CASSIRGNYGYTF. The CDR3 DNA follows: TGTGCCAGTAGTATAAGGGGAAACTATGGCTACACCTTC. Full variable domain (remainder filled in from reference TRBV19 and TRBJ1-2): DGGITQSPKYLFRKEGQNVTLSCEQNLNHDAMYWYRQDPGQGLRLIYYSQIVNDFQKGDIAEGYSVSREKKESFPLTVTSAQKNPTAFYLCASSIRGNYGYTFGSGTRLTVV.

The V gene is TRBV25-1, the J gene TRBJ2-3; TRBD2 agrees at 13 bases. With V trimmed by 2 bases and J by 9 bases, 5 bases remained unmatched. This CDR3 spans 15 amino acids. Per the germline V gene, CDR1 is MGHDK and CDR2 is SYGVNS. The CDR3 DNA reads TGTGCCAGCAGTGAAGGTAGACTAGCGGGGGGAACGCAGTATTTT. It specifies CASSEGRLAGGTQYF. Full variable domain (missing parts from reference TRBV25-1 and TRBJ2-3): EADIYQTPRYLVIGTGKKITLECSQTMGHDKMYWYQQDPGMELHLIHYSYGVNSTEKGDLSSESTVSRIRTEHFPLTLESARPSHTSQYLCASSEGRLAGGTQYFGPGTRLTVL.

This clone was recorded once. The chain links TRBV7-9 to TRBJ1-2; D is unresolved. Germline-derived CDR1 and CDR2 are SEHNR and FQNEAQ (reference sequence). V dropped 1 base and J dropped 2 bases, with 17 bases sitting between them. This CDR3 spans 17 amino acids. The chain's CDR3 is CASSLVLGSSANYGYTF. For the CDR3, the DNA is TGTGCCAGCAGCTTAGTCCTCGGGTCCTCGGCCAACTATGGCTACACCTTC.

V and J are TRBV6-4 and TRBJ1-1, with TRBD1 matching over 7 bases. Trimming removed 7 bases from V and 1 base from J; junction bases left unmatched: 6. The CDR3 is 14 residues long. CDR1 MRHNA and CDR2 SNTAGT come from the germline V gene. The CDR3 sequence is CASKIRTGNTEAFF. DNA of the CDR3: TGTGCCAGCAAAATAAGGACAGGGAACACTGAAGCTTTCTTT.

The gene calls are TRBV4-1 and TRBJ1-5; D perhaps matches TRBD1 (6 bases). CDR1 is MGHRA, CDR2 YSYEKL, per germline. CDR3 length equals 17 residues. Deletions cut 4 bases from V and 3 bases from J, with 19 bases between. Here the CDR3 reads CASSPGNRTASNQPQHF. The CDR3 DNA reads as TGCGCCAGCAGCCCTGGGAACCGGACAGCCTCCAATCAGCCCCAGCATTTT.

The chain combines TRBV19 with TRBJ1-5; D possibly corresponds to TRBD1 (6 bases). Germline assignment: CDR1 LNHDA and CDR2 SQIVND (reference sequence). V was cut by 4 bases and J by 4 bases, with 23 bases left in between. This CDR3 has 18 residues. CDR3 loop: CASSSGLYRVELNQPQHF. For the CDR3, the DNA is TGTGCCAGTAGTAGTGGGTTGTACAGGGTTGAATTGAATCAGCCCCAGCATTTT.

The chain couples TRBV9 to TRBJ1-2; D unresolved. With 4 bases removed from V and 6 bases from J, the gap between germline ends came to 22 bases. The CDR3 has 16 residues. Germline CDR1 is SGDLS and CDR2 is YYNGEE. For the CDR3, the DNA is TGTGCCAGCAGCTCCCGTGGAGGCAGTAGAATACATGGCTACACCTTC. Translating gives CASSSRGGSRIHGYTF.

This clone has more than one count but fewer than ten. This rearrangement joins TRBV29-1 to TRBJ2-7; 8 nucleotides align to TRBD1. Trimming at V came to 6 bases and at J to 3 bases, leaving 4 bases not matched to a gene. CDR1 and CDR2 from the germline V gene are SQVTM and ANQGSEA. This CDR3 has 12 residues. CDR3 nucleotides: TGCAGCGTAGGACAGGGAAACTACGAGCAGTACTTC. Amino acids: CSVGQGNYEQYF.

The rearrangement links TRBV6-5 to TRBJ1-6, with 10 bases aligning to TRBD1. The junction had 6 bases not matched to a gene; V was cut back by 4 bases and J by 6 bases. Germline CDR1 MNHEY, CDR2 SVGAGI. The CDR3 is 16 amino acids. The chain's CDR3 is CASSSRDRGSNSPLHF. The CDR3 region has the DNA TGTGCCAGCAGTTCCCGGGACAGGGGTTCTAATTCACCCCTCCACTTT.

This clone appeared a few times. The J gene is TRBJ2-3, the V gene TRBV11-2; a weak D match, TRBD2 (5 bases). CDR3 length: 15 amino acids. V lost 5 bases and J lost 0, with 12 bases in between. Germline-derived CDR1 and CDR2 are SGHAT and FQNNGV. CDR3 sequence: CASSPVEGSTDTQYF. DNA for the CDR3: TGTGCCAGCAGCCCCGTCGAGGGAAGCACAGATACGCAGTATTTT.

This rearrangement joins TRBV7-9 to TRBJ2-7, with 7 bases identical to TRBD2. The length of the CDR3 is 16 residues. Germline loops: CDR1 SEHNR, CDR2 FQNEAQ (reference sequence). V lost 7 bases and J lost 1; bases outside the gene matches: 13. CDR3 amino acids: CASTPVGGTSSYEQYF. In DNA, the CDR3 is TGTGCCAGCACCCCGGTGGGGGGGACTTCATCCTACGAGCAGTACTTC.